Presented here are 10 T cell receptor beta chains from one specimen sequenced in a study of tumor-infiltrating lymphocytes in oesophageal squamous cell carcinoma. TCRdb redid the calling of the PCR reads with MiXCR, one entry per CDR3 protein. The sample includes some 11,000 distinct CDR3 sequences, roughly three fifths of them seen just once. Specimen: esophageal tumor tissue. The receptors stem from a female donor with esophageal squamous cell carcinoma.

The chain links TRBV12-3 or TRBV12-4 to TRBJ2-5, with D possibly TRBD1 on 6 matching bases. The J call is in doubt because the DNA end fits TRBJ2-7 better. The CDR3 loop spans 14 amino acids. CDR3 DNA sequence: TGTGCCAGCAGTAGGGGACATAGCTCCTACGAGCAGTACTTC. This gives the protein CASSRGHSSYEQYF.

In its sample, this clonotype was seen a few times. The chain uses TRBV7-9 and TRBJ2-5; D is unclear. The J call may be faulty, since TRBJ2-1 better matches the DNA end. The CDR3 contains 12 residues. CDR1 is SEHNR and CDR2 is FQNEAQ in the germline V gene (reference sequence). CDR3 DNA sequence: TGTGCCAGCAGCTGGGACTACAATGAGCAGTTCTTC. Translation gives CASSWDYNEQFF.

The J gene is TRBJ2-5, the V gene TRBV6-1, with 8 bases that match TRBD2. J lost 11 bases, V lost 5 bases, and 19 bases had no gene match. The CDR3 loop spans 16 amino acids. The germline gives CDR1 MNHNS, CDR2 SASEGT. The CDR3 region has the DNA TGTGCCAGCAGTTATATACAAAGCGGGGGCTACAATGAGCAGTACTTC. Translation: CASSYIQSGGYNEQYF.

There are a few counts of this clonotype. The chain recombines TRBV7-2 with TRBJ2-6, with D tentatively TRBD2 (5 bases). Germline CDR1 reads SGHTA; CDR2 reads FQGNSA. CDR3 length: 16 residues. The V end lost 3 bases, the J end lost 0 bases, and 9 bases lay between the germline ends. This CDR3 reads CASSFGVSSGANVLTF. DNA of the CDR3: TGTGCCAGCAGCTTCGGGGTTAGCTCTGGGGCCAACGTCCTGACTTTC.

The chain joins TRBV7-2 to TRBJ2-7; 7 nucleotides match TRBD1. CDR3 length equals 13 residues. Looked up from germline, CDR1 is SGHTA and CDR2 is FQGNSA. J lost 6 bases, V lost 5 bases, and 7 bases had no gene match. The CDR3 DNA is TGTGCCAGCAGCCCCGGACAGGCTCTCGAGCAGTACTTC. As protein: CASSPGQALEQYF.

This clonotype was found a few times. The genes are TRBV28 and TRBJ2-1; D unclear. Between the trimmed V and J ends, which lost 6 bases and 0 bases, there was a span of 12 bases. The germline CDR1 and CDR2 sequences are MDHEN and SYDVKM. The CDR3 is 15 amino acids. The CDR3 protein is CASSPWSNSYNEQFF. The CDR3 bases are TGTGCCAGCAGCCCCTGGTCAAACTCCTACAATGAGCAGTTCTTC.

V usage is TRBV12-3 or TRBV12-4 and J usage is TRBJ1-1; D ambiguous. This CDR3 contains 13 residues. The V end was cut by 3 bases, the J end by 1 base, with 6 bases between. CDR3 DNA: TGTGCCAGCAGTTTTTCCCCGAACACTGAAGCTTTCTTT. Its protein product is CASSFSPNTEAFF.

The chain is built from TRBV9 and TRBJ2-5, with D perhaps matching TRBD1 (6 bases). This CDR3 is built from 15 residues. Deletions cut 4 bases from V and 2 bases from J, with 15 bases between. The germline V gene encodes CDR1 SGDLS and CDR2 YYNGEE. The DNA for the CDR3 is TGTGCCAGCAGCCGTAGAGCGGACAGACAAGAGACCCAGTACTTC. Protein: CASSRRADRQETQYF.

This clonotype occurred many times. The CDR3 is CASSYSGLLAKNIQYF. CDR3 nucleotides: TGTGCCAGCAGTTATTCCGGACTACTAGCCAAAAACATTCAGTACTTC. J is TRBJ2-4 and V is TRBV6-1; TRBD2 might be the D (6 bases). V lost 5 bases and J 0 bases, leaving 14 bases between the germline ends. The CDR3 has 16 amino acids. Germline CDR1 is MNHNS and CDR2 is SASEGT.

The V gene is TRBV7-3, the J gene TRBJ2-7; 12 bases map to TRBD2. Matching the DNA end better, TRBJ2-1 makes the J call doubtful. CDR1 SGHTA and CDR2 FQGTGA come from the germline V gene. The CDR3 totals 17 residues. The CDR3 sequence: CASSFKSGLAGNNEQFF. CDR3 DNA sequence: TGTGCCAGCAGCTTTAAATCCGGACTAGCGGGAAACAATGAGCAGTTCTTC.